This is a list of T cell receptor beta chains from one sample in a study of vaccination and CD4 T cells after COVID-19. MiXCR, applied by TCRdb to the PCR reads, yields one record per CDR3 protein. Of about 14,000 distinct CDR3 sequences listed, roughly 43% are singletons. These receptors lack a known antigen. The material sequenced was CD4+ T cells from blood, cultured in vitro. These TCRs come from a human donor who had recovered from COVID-19. CDR3s include the opening cysteine and the closing phenylalanine or tryptophan. D genes are given only for firm matches. The listing skips clone size in some rows; elsewhere it reads once, few, many or a size class.

clone_size d_call j_call v_call cdr3_nt cdr3_aa
. . TRBJ2-3 TRBV11-2 TGTGCCAGCAGCTTAGATCGCCCCACAGATACGCAGTATTTT CASSLDRPTDTQYF
. TRBD2 TRBJ2-1 TRBV10-3 TGTGCCATCAGAGCCGGGACTAGCGGGGGGCTCTCCTACAATGAGCAGTTCTTC CAIRAGTSGGLSYNEQFF
. . TRBJ1-2 TRBV6-1 TGTGCCAGCAGTGAAGGAGCTGGCCCCTTGGGTAACTATGGCTACACCTTC CASSEGAGPLGNYGYTF
few . TRBJ2-3 TRBV20-1 TGCAGTGCCTCAACACTGAGGGATACGCAGTATTTT CSASTLRDTQYF
. . TRBJ1-4 TRBV20-1 TGCAGTGCTAGACAGGGGTCGGCTAATGAAAAACTGTTTTTT CSARQGSANEKLFF
. . TRBJ1-2 TRBV20-1 TGCAGTGCCGTCATCGGACAACTCCTTAACTATGGCTACACCTTC CSAVIGQLLNYGYTF
few . TRBJ1-6 TRBV20-1 TGCAGTGCTAGAGTAGCGGGAAATTACTCACCCCTCCACTTT CSARVAGNYSPLHF
few . TRBJ1-1 TRBV20-1 TGCAGTGCTAGAGTTGTGGTGAGACGGTTGGACACTGAAGCTTTCTTT CSARVVVRRLDTEAFF
few . TRBJ2-5 TRBV7-9 TGTGCCAGCAGCCCCGTTACAGGGAGTGAGACCCAGTACTTC CASSPVTGSETQYF
. TRBD2 TRBJ2-2 TRBV12-3/TRBV12-4 TGTGCCAGCAGTGTGTCGGGGGGGTGGGTTGGCGGGGAGCTGTTTTTT CASSVSGGWVGGELFF
few . TRBJ2-1 TRBV20-1 TGCAGTGCCCCAAAGGACGGCGGGTACAATGAGCAGTTCTTC CSAPKDGGYNEQFF
. TRBD2 TRBJ2-2 TRBV20-1 TGCAGTGCTAGAGATCCGGGACTAGCGGGAGGGTTGGGGGAGCTGTTTTTT CSARDPGLAGGLGELFF
. TRBD2 TRBJ2-5 TRBV5-4 TGTGCCAGCAGCTTGGGGTACGGGGGGGCCCAAGAGACCCAGTACTTC CASSLGYGGAQETQYF
. TRBD2 TRBJ2-7 TRBV28 TGTGCCAGCAGGCGGACTAGCGTCTACGAGCAGTACTTC CASRRTSVYEQYF
. . TRBJ1-1 TRBV11-1 TGTGCCAGCAGCTTCTCTTCCCCCGGTGAAGCTTTCTTT CASSFSSPGEAFF
. TRBD1 TRBJ1-2 TRBV7-8 TGTGCCAGCAGCTCCAATACAGGGGGTCACTATGGCTACACCTTC CASSSNTGGHYGYTF
few . TRBJ2-2 TRBV12-3/TRBV12-4 TGTGCCAGCAGTCTAGGGCTGGGCACCGGGGAGCTGTTTTTT CASSLGLGTGELFF
. TRBD2 TRBJ2-1 TRBV7-2 TGTGCCAGCAGCTTAAGGGGGAGAAGGGCTAGCGGGGGGCAGGATGAGCAGCTCTTC CASSLRGRRASGGQDEQLF
. TRBD2 TRBJ2-4 TRBV27 TGTGCCAGCAGGAGCGGGAACGAAAACATTCAGTACTTC CASRSGNENIQYF
. TRBD2 TRBJ2-1 TRBV10-3 TGTGCCATCAGAGGGACTAGCGGGAGCTCCTACAATGAGCAGTTCTTC CAIRGTSGSSYNEQFF
. TRBD2 TRBJ2-7 TRBV10-3 TGTGCCATCAGTCCCTCGGTAGCGGGAGGGTTGAGAGAGCAGTACTTC CAISPSVAGGLREQYF
. . TRBJ2-2 TRBV5-4 TGTGCCAGCAGTCCCAGGGAGACGAACACCGGGGAGCTGTTTTTT CASSPRETNTGELFF
. TRBD1 TRBJ2-7 TRBV2 TGTGCCAGCAGTGGGCAGGGGGCGTCCTACGAGCAGTACTTC CASSGQGASYEQYF
few . TRBJ1-2 TRBV6-1 TGTGCCAGCAGTGAAAGGGGGGCGCGAGACGGCTACACCTTC CASSERGARDGYTF
. TRBD1 TRBJ2-1 TRBV7-2 TGTGCCAGCAGCTTACGGGACAGGGGTTACAATGAGCAGTTCTTC CASSLRDRGYNEQFF
. TRBD1 TRBJ2-7 TRBV12-3/TRBV12-4 TGTGCCAGCAGTCCCGCACAACCTTCGACAGGGCCCCCCTACGAGCAGTACTTC CASSPAQPSTGPPYEQYF
. . TRBJ1-1 TRBV28 TGTGCCAGCAGTTTTAGGGGGGCAGCTTTCTTT CASSFRGAAFF
few TRBD2 TRBJ2-5 TRBV15 TGTGCCACCAGCAGAGAGCGGGGGGGAGTTCAAGAGACCCAGTACTTC CATSRERGGVQETQYF
. . TRBJ2-6 TRBV11-2 TGTGCCAGCACCCCCGGACAGACCCCCTCTGGGGCCAACGTCCTGACTTTC CASTPGQTPSGANVLTF
. . TRBJ1-5 TRBV20-1 TGCAGTGCTAGACCGTCACCGGCGAATCAGCCCCAGCATTTT CSARPSPANQPQHF
. TRBD1 TRBJ1-1 TRBV14 TGTGCCAGCAGGGGACAGGGGAGGAACACTGAAGCTTTCTTT CASRGQGRNTEAFF
few . TRBJ1-6 TRBV28 TGTGCCAGCACCGTAGGGAATTCACCCCTCCACTTT CASTVGNSPLHF
few TRBD2 TRBJ2-3 TRBV6-5 TGTGCCAGCAGTTACCCAGCGGGGGTTAGCACAGATACGCAGTATTTT CASSYPAGVSTDTQYF
. TRBD2 TRBJ2-3 TRBV6-2/TRBV6-3 TGTGCCAGCAGTTACGGGAGGGCCACAGATACGCAGTATTTT CASSYGRATDTQYF
. . TRBJ1-1 TRBV19 TGTGCCAGTAGAGGGGCACAAAGAAACACTGAAGCTTTCTTT CASRGAQRNTEAFF
few . TRBJ1-5 TRBV6-1 TGTGCCAGCAGGGCGGATAGCAATCAGCCCCAGCATTTT CASRADSNQPQHF
once TRBD1 TRBJ1-6 TRBV12-3/TRBV12-4 TGTGCCAGCAGTTATTTACAGGGGGGAGGTTCACCCCTCCACTTT CASSYLQGGGSPLHF
. . TRBJ1-2 TRBV7-8 . CASTNQTSMYLCASREGQQYGYTF
. TRBD2 TRBJ2-3 TRBV6-4 TGTGCCAGCAGTGGGGACGCGGGGGGCCCCCCAGGTGGTACGCAGTATTTT CASSGDAGGPPGGTQYF
. TRBD1 TRBJ2-2 TRBV2 TGTGCCAGCGGGGGACAGGGCAACACCGGGGAGCTGTTTTTT CASGGQGNTGELFF
. TRBD2 TRBJ2-1 TRBV19 TGTGCCAGTAGCCCCGGGACTAGCGGCCTACTGGGTGAGCAGTTCTTC CASSPGTSGLLGEQFF
. . TRBJ1-6 TRBV7-8 TGTGCCAGCAGCAAGGGGGATTCACCCCTCCACTTT CASSKGDSPLHF
. . TRBJ2-7 TRBV7-2 TGTGCCAGCAGCGTCCGTACCCACCCCAGGGGTAGCTACGAGCAGTACTTC CASSVRTHPRGSYEQYF
. TRBD2 TRBJ2-2 TRBV19 TGTGCCAGTTGGTCTAGCGGGAGTCACACCGGGGAGCTGTTTTTT CASWSSGSHTGELFF
. . TRBJ2-1 TRBV7-3 TGTGCCAGCAGTGGAGGGACCTACAATGAGCAGTTCTTC CASSGGTYNEQFF
. TRBD1 TRBJ2-4 TRBV6-1 TGTGCCAGCGCATGGGACAGGGGAGGGAACATTCAGTACTTC CASAWDRGGNIQYF
. TRBD2 TRBJ2-2 TRBV5-6 TGTGCCAGCAGCTTGGGAGGGACTAGCGGGAGAGGAAGGGCCGGGGAGCTGTTTTTT CASSLGGTSGRGRAGELFF
. TRBD2 TRBJ2-1 TRBV5-1 TGCGCCAGCAGCGGAATGACTAGCGGGGACTACAATGAGCAGTTCTTC CASSGMTSGDYNEQFF
. TRBD1 TRBJ1-6 TRBV6-2/TRBV6-3 TGTGCCAGCAGTAGAACACAGGGGCGGACGAGCTCCTATAATTCACCCCTCCACTTT CASSRTQGRTSSYNSPLHF
. . TRBJ2-1 TRBV12-3/TRBV12-4 TGTGCCAGCAGTTTATGGGGACCGCAGCAGTTCTTC CASSLWGPQQFF
. . TRBJ2-3 TRBV5-1 TGCGCCAGCAGCTTGGGAACTGCAACAGATACGCAGTATTTT CASSLGTATDTQYF
few . TRBJ1-2 TRBV7-3 TGTGCCAGCAGCTTAAGCCGACAGTCCTATGGCTACACCTTC CASSLSRQSYGYTF
. . TRBJ2-3 TRBV6-1 TGTGCCAGCAGACAACGACAGGCCTCTAGCACAGATACGCAGTATTTT CASRQRQASSTDTQYF
. . TRBJ1-2 TRBV20-1 TGCAGTGCTAGCCTAGGGTCACTAAATGGCTACACCTTC CSASLGSLNGYTF
few . TRBJ2-1 TRBV18 TGTGCCAGCTCACCGCCCAGCTACAATGAGCAGTTCTTC CASSPPSYNEQFF
. TRBD1 TRBJ1-2 TRBV20-1 TGCAGTGCTAGAGATTTCACGGGACAGGGCAACTATGGCTACACCTTC CSARDFTGQGNYGYTF
. TRBD1 TRBJ2-2 TRBV6-4 TGTGCCAGCAGTGACCCAGGGACAGGGACCGGGGAGCTGTTTTTT CASSDPGTGTGELFF